This T cell receptor beta chain was recorded in a study of neurological immune-mediated disorders (dated by TCRdb to the late 2010s). The study in broad terms: The study compared peripheral blood TCR-beta repertoires of HTLV-I-associated myelopathy (HAM/TSP) patients, multiple sclerosis patients and healthy controls using UMI-based sequencing. Alongside PBMC samples, the set of 106 TCR-beta libraries contained longitudinal samples, technical triplicates, and paired CD4+ and CD8+ T-cell subsets that had been sorted. The cohort was made up of 65 to 75 subjects, consisting of some 15 HAM/TSP patients, some 34 multiple sclerosis patients and 20 healthy controls.

cDNA was synthesized by template-switch 5'RACE using a primer with a 10-nucleotide random unique molecular identifier that tagged each TCR transcript. Every sequencing run covered 15-18 subjects and yielded more than 160 million TCR-beta sequences. The RNeasy kit was used for extraction of total RNA. The KAPA Real-time Library Amplification kit was used to amplify TCR-beta VDJ regions with primers for the TCR constant region and the 5'RACE anchor. A first PCR added sample indexes and Illumina adaptors, after which a second PCR increased the library yield. The roughly 650 bp TCR product was size-selected on a 2% E-gel SizeSelection system after Ampure bead purification. Library quality was checked on a Bioanalyzer, concentration was measured with Qubit, and libraries were quantified with the Kapa Library Quantification kit before pooling. Paired-end 2 x 150 bp sequencing of the libraries was performed on an Illumina HiSeq 2500. To increase sequence diversity, roughly 24-31% phiX was spiked into each library pool. In the authors' own workflow: The UMI-based MiGEC pipeline processed quality-filtered reads and removed over 80% of raw TCR sequences during error correction. VDJ genes were aligned to IMGT germline references, and each clonotype was defined by a unique CDR3 amino acid sequence together with V-J genes. Clonal expansion, Shannon diversity, and CDR3 relatedness (CalcPairwiseDistances, ClusterSamples) were evaluated with VDJtools, and phylogenetic trees were built with CLCbio workbench. A clone was classed as expanded if it had 8 or more unique UMIs, a cutoff based on coefficient-of-variation modelling across technical triplicates. The public reads were quality trimmed at Q25 with fastp and then assembled into clones with MiXCR by TCRdb, keeping productive beta chains. For every CDR3 protein sequence, its rows merge into one entry that carries the most common genes and DNA. TCRdb's processing, not the study's, gives the V and J calls here. The sample table shows about 38,000 distinct CDR3 sequences, and under 14% are seen once. Clones ranked in the top ten supply around 3.9% of the sample.

Germline trimming amounts to 1 base on V and 2 bases on J, with 8 as the count of junction bases outside the gene matches. The CDR3 runs 19 residues from the cysteine to the phenylalanine. Just the 57-base CDR3 DNA is kept, in frame starting at base 1. Based on the germline V gene, the CDR1 and CDR2 sequences are MGHRA and YSYEKL. For sorted-subset TCR libraries, 1 million sorted CD4+ or CD8+ T cells were used. Peripheral blood was subjected to Ficoll-Hypaque density gradient centrifugation to isolate PBMCs, which were then cryopreserved in liquid nitrogen. Paired sorted CD4+ and CD8+ subsets came from healthy controls, HAM/TSP patients and MS patients. This clonotype has just one count. The antigen this receptor binds is unknown. Base quality data are lacking; no much larger clone is found one base away. A single read makes a weak case. What the research found in general, with its limitations: TCR clonal expansion was highest in HAM/TSP patients and lowest in MS patients, with MS patients falling below even healthy controls. No identical CDR3 amino acid sequences were found to be shared among expanded clones across subjects, suggesting that TCR-beta repertoires were private in all groups.

The sequence was collected from a young woman with HTLV-1-associated myelopathy (HAM/TSP). Sequences were obtained from CD4+ T cells from blood. The rearrangement combines TRBV4-1 with TRBJ2-3; 14 nucleotides in the junction match TRBD2. Read as DNA, the sequence is TGCGCCAGCAGCCAAGTCCCGGGACTAGCGGGGGCACCCACAGATACGCAGTATTTT. It encodes CASSQVPGLAGAPTDTQYF.